These 4 T cell receptor beta chains came from one sample sequenced in a study of blood T cells in healthy people across ages. A J-beta primer mix and a sample-barcoded 5' primer were used in a second PCR of roughly 6 to 11 cycles. Using its own MiXCR run on the 5' RACE reads, TCRdb lists one record per CDR3 protein. The sample holds 800,000 or so distinct CDR3 sequences, 35% to 50% seen once. The specimen sequenced was blood. All receptors come from a man of 80 years or more in good health.

The CDR3 spells CASSYVRDFRVEQYF. The DNA for the CDR3 is TGTGCCAGCAGCTACGTCCGGGACTTCAGGGTCGAGCAGTACTTC. The genes are TRBV6-6 and TRBJ2-7; D may be TRBD2 (6 bases). The CDR3 length is 15 residues. Germline V lookup: CDR1 MNHNY, CDR2 SVGAGI (reference sequence). The ends were cut back, 6 bases at V and 6 bases at J, with 21 bases in the middle.

The chain recombines TRBV12-3 or TRBV12-4 with TRBJ2-7, with no clear D. Trimming removed 6 bases at V and 9 bases at J, with 18 bases between. The CDR3 is 13 residues long. The CDR3 here is CASSPTSPGTQYF. CDR3 sequence (DNA): TGTGCCAGCAGCCCAACGTCCCCGGGTACGCAGTACTTC.

V usage is TRBV20-1 and J usage is TRBJ1-1, with D unclear. Per the germline V gene, CDR1 is DFQATT and CDR2 is SNEGSKA (reference sequence). V lost 0 bases, J lost 1 base, and 12 bases lay in between. The length of the CDR3 is 15 residues. The CDR3 loop is CSARDPGKPNTEAFF. Written as DNA, the CDR3 is TGCAGTGCTAGAGATCCCGGGAAACCGAACACTGAAGCTTTCTTT.

Ten or more counts support this clonotype. J is TRBJ2-7 and V is TRBV5-1, with D possibly matching TRBD2 (5 bases). Germline V gene sequence: CDR1 SGHRS, CDR2 YFSETQ. The length of the CDR3 is 13 residues. Between the trimmed V and J ends, which lost 6 bases and 4 bases, there was a span of 14 bases. The CDR3 DNA reads as TGCGCCAGCACCAAAGGAGGTGGTTACGAGCAGTACTTC. It translates to CASTKGGGYEQYF. Filled out from reference TRBV5-1 and TRBJ2-7, the complete variable domain reads KAGVTQTPRYLIKTRGQQVTLSCSPISGHRSVSWYQQTPGQGLQFLFEYFSETQRNKGNFPGRFSGRQFSNSRSEMNVSTLELGDSALYLCASTKGGGYEQYFGPGTRLTVT.